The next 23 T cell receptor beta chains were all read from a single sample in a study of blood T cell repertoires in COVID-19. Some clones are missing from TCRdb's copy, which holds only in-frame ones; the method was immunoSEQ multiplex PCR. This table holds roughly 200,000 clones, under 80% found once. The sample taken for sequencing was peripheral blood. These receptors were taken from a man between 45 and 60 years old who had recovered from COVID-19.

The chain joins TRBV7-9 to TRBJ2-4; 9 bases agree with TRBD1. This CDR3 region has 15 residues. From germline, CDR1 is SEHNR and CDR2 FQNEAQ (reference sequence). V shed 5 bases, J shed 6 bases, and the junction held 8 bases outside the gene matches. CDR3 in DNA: TGTGCCAGCAGCCCTATGGGACAGGGCGGAAACATTCAGTACTTC. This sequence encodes CASSPMGQGGNIQYF.

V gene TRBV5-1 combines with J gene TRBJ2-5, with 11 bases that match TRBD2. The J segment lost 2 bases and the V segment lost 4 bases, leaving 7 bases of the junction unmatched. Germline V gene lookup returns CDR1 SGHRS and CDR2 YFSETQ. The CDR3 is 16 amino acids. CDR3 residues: CASSVGTSGDQETQYF. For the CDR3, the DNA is TGCGCCAGCAGCGTAGGGACTAGCGGAGATCAAGAGACCCAGTACTTC. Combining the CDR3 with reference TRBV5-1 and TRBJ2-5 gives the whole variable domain KAGVTQTPRYLIKTRGQQVTLSCSPISGHRSVSWYQQTPGQGLQFLFEYFSETQRNKGNFPGRFSGRQFSNSRSEMNVSTLELGDSALYLCASSVGTSGDQETQYFGPGTRLLVL.

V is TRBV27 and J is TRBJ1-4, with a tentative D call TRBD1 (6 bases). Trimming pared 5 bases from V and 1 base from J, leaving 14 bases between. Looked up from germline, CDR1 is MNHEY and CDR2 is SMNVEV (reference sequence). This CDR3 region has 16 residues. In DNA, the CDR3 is TGTGCCAGCAGTCAATCGTACAGGGAAACTAATGAAAAACTGTTTTTT. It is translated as CASSQSYRETNEKLFF. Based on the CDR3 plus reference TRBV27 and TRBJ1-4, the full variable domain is EAQVTQNPRYLITVTGKKLTVTCSQNMNHEYMSWYRQDPGLGLRQIYYSMNVEVTDKGDVPEGYKVSRKEKRNFPLILESPSPNQTSLYFCASSQSYRETNEKLFFGSGTQLSVL.

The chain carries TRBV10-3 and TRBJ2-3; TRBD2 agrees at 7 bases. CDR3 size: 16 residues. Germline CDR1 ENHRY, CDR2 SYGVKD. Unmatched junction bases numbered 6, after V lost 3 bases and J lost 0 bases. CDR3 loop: CAISDWGGASTDTQYF. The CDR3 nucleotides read TGTGCCATCAGTGATTGGGGAGGGGCTAGCACAGATACGCAGTATTTT.

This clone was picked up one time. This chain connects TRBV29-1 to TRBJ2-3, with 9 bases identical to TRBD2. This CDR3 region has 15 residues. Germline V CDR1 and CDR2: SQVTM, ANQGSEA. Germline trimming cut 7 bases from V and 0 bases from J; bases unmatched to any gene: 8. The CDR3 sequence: CSARNSGSSTDTQYF. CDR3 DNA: TGCAGCGCACGAAATAGCGGGAGTAGCACAGATACGCAGTATTTT.

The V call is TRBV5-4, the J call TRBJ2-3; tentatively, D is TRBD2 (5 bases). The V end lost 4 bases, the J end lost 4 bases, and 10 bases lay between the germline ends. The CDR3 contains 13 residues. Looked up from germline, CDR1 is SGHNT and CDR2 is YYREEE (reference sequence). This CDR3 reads CASSRPGADTQYF. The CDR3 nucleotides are TGTGCCAGCAGCCGTCCCGGGGCAGATACGCAGTATTTT.

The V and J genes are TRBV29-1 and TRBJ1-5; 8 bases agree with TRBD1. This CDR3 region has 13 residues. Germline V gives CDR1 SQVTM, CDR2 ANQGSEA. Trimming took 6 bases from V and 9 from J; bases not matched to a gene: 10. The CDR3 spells CSVYSGGKGPQHF. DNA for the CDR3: TGCAGCGTCTACTCAGGGGGCAAGGGGCCCCAGCATTTT.

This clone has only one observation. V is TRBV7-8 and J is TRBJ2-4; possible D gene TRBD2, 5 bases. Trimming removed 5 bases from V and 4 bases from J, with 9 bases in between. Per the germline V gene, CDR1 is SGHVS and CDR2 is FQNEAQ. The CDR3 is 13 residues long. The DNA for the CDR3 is TGTGCCAGCAGCCGGACTCAAAAAAACATTCAGTACTTC. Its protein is CASSRTQKNIQYF.

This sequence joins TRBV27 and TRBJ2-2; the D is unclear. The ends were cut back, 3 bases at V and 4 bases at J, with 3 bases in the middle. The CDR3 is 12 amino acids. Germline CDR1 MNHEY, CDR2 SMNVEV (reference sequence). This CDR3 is CASSFSTGELFF. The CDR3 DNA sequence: TGTGCCAGCAGTTTTAGCACCGGGGAGCTGTTTTTT.

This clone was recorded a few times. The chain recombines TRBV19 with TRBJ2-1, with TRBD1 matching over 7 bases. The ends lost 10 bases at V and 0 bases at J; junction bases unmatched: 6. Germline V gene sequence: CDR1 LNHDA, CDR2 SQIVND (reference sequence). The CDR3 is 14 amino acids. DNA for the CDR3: TGTGCCACGAAACAGGGGCACTCCTACAATGAGCAGTTCTTC. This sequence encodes CATKQGHSYNEQFF.

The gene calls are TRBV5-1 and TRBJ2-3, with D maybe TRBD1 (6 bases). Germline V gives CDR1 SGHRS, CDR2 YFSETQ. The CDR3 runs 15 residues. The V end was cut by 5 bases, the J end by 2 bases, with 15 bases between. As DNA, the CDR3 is TGCGCCAGCAGGAACCGGGACATCTACACAGATACGCAGTATTTT. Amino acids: CASRNRDIYTDTQYF.

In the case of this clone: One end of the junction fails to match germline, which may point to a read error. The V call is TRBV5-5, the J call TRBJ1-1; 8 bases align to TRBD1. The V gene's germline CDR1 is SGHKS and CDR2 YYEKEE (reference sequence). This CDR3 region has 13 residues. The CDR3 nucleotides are TGTGCCAGCAGCTTCGGAGTCGTAGAGACAGGGGCTTTT. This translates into CASSFGVVETGAF.

The CDR3 is CSVDPGSGNTIYF. The CDR3 DNA is TGCAGCGTTGACCCCGGCTCTGGAAACACCATATATTTT. The V and J genes are TRBV29-1 and TRBJ1-3; D remains ambiguous. Trimming took 3 bases from V and 0 from J, leaving 6 bases between them. Germline V lookup: CDR1 SQVTM, CDR2 ANQGSEA. The CDR3 spans 13 residues.

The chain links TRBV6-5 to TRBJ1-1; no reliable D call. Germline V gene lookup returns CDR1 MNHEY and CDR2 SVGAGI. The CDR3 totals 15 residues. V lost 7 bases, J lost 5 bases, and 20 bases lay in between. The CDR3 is CASNPRGPSRTEAFF. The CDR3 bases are TGTGCCAGCAATCCGAGAGGGCCTTCGCGGACTGAAGCTTTCTTT.

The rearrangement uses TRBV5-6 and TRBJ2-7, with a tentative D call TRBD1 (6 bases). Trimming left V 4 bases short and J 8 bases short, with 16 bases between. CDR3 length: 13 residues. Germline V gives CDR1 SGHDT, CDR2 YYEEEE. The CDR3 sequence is CASSPGTIHKQYF. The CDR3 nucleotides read TGTGCCAGCAGCCCCGGGACAATTCATAAGCAGTACTTC.

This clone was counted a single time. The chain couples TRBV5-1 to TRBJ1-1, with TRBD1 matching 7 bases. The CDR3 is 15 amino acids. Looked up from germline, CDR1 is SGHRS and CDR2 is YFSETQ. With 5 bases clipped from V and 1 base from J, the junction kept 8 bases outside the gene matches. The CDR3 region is CASSLDRMANTEAFF. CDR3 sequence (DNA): TGCGCCAGCAGTCTGGACAGGATGGCGAACACTGAAGCTTTCTTT.

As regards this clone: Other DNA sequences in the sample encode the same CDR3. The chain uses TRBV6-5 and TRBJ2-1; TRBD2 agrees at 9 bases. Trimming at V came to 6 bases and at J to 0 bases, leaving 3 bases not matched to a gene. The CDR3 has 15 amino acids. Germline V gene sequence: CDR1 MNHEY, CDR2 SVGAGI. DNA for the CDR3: TGTGCCAGCAGAAGTAGCGGGAGCTCCTACAATGAGCAGTTCTTC. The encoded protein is CASRSSGSSYNEQFF.

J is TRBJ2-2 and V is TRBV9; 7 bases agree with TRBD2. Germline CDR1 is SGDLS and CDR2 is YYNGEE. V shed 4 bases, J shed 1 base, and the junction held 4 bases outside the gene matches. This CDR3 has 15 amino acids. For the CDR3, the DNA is TGTGCCAGCAGCAGCGGGACCCTGAACACCGGGGAGCTGTTTTTT. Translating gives CASSSGTLNTGELFF.

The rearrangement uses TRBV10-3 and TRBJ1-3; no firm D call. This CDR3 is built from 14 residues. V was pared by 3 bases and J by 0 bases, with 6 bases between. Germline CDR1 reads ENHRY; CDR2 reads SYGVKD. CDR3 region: CAISDLSSGNTIYF. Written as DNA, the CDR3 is TGTGCCATCAGTGACCTGAGCTCTGGAAACACCATATATTTT.

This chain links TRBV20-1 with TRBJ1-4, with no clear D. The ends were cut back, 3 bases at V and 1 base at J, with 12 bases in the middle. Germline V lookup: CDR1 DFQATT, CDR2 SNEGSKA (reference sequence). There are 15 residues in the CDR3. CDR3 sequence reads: CSASKAAGTNEKLFF. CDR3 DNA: TGCAGTGCTAGTAAGGCAGCAGGAACTAATGAAAAACTGTTTTTT.

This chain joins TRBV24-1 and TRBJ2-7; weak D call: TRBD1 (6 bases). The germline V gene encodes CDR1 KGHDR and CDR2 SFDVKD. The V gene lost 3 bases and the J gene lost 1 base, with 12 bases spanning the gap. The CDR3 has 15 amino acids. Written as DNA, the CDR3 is TGTGCCACCAGTGATCCGACAGGTGGGTCCTACGAGCAGTACTTC. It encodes CATSDPTGGSYEQYF.

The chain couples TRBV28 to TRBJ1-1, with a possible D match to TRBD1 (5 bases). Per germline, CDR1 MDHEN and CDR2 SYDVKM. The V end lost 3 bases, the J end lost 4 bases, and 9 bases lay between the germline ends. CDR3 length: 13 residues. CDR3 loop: CASSFNRITEAFF. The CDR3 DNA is TGTGCCAGCAGTTTCAACAGGATCACTGAAGCTTTCTTT. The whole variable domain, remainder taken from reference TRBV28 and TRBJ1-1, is DVKVTQSSRYLVKRTGEKVFLECVQDMDHENMFWYRQDPGLGLRLIYFSYDVKMKEKGDIPEGYSVSREKKERFSLILESASTNQTSMYLCASSFNRITEAFFGQGTRLTVV.

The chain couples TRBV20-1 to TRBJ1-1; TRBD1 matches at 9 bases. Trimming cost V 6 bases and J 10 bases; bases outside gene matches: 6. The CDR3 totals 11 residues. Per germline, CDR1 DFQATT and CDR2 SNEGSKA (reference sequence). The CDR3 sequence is CSADHRGRAFF. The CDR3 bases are TGCAGTGCAGATCACAGGGGGCGAGCTTTCTTT.